What follows are 29 T cell receptor beta chains derived from one specimen sequenced in a study of blood T cell repertoires in COVID-19. Libraries were prepared by immunoSEQ multiplex PCR; TCRdb keeps only in-frame clonotypes and omits some of them. This table has about 150,000 clones, 85% to 90% appearing once. Sequencing input: PBMCs or T cells enriched from blood (not recorded which). The receptors shown here come from a woman in her 50s who had recovered from COVID-19.

Note on this clone: The same CDR3 can be traced to other DNA sequences in this sample. The rearrangement links TRBV7-3 to TRBJ2-3; 10 bases map to TRBD2. J was trimmed by 1 base and V by 6 bases; bases with no gene match: 1. Germline CDR1 and CDR2: SGHTA and FQGTGA. The CDR3 consists of 14 residues. CDR3 DNA sequence: TGTGCCAGCAGTCTAGCGGGGGGCACAGATACGCAGTATTTT. It specifies CASSLAGGTDTQYF.

V and J are TRBV19 and TRBJ2-2, with 7 bases aligning to TRBD2. CDR3 length equals 14 residues. V was clipped by 3 bases and J by 6 bases; unmatched bases: 4. Germline assignment: CDR1 LNHDA and CDR2 SQIVND (reference sequence). This CDR3 is CASSISGSPGELFF. In DNA form, the CDR3 reads TGTGCCAGTAGTATTAGCGGGTCCCCCGGGGAGCTGTTTTTT.

The chain couples TRBV5-4 to TRBJ1-6; D is undetermined. The V gene lost 0 bases and the J gene lost 7 bases, with 2 bases spanning the gap. Germline CDR1 is SGHNT and CDR2 is YYREEE (reference sequence). This CDR3 comprises 12 residues. CDR3 sequence (DNA): TGTGCCAGCAGCTTGGCGAATTCACCCCTCCACTTT. It encodes CASSLANSPLHF. Full variable domain (outside the CDR3, taken from reference TRBV5-4 and TRBJ1-6): ETGVTQSPTHLIKTRGQQVTLRCSSQSGHNTVSWYQQALGQGPQFIFQYYREEENGRGNFPPRFSGLQFPNYSSELNVNALELDDSALYLCASSLANSPLHFGNGTRLTVT.

The CDR3 here is CASSLGEAPSADTQYF. In DNA form, the CDR3 reads TGTGCCAGCAGCCTGGGAGAGGCGCCATCAGCAGATACGCAGTATTTT. The chain joins TRBV3-1 (or the pseudogene TRBV3-2) to TRBJ2-3, with TRBD2 as a possible D gene (5 bases). Germline V gene sequence: CDR1 LGHDT, CDR2 YNNKEL (reference sequence). This CDR3 region has 16 residues. Trimming took off 4 bases at V and 4 bases at J, with 18 bases between the two ends.

The V call is TRBV6-5, the J call TRBJ2-7, with D possibly TRBD1 on 6 matching bases. Trimming stripped 5 bases from V and 0 bases from J, with 14 bases between. This CDR3 region has 15 residues. Germline V CDR1 and CDR2: MNHEY, SVGAGI. The CDR3 loop is CASSTRPDSSYEQYF. The CDR3 DNA follows: TGTGCCAGCAGTACCCGCCCGGACAGCTCCTACGAGCAGTACTTC.

CDR3 in amino acids: CASSLAGGVFNEQFF. For the CDR3, the DNA is TGTGCCAGCAGCTTGGCCGGCGGGGTTTTCAATGAGCAGTTCTTC. The chain is built from TRBV5-4 and TRBJ2-1; possibly TRBD2 for D (6 bases). Trimming took off 0 bases at V and 6 bases at J, with 13 bases between the two ends. The germline V gene encodes CDR1 SGHNT and CDR2 YYREEE (reference sequence). This CDR3 contains 15 residues.

The rearrangement links TRBV5-1 to TRBJ1-2, with 9 bases that match TRBD1. With 4 bases clipped from V and 11 bases from J, the junction kept 12 bases outside the gene matches. This CDR3 spans 14 amino acids. The germline CDR1 and CDR2 sequences are SGHRS and YFSETQ. The CDR3 here is CASSQPGTGMRYTF. The CDR3 DNA reads TGCGCCAGCAGCCAGCCCGGGACAGGGATGCGTTACACCTTC.

V is TRBV2 and J is TRBJ2-3; the match to TRBD2 covers 7 bases. With V trimmed by 1 base and J by 1 base, 2 bases remained unmatched. The CDR3 runs 15 residues. Per the germline V gene, CDR1 is SNHLY and CDR2 is FYNNEI. The CDR3 nucleotides are TGTGCCAGCAGTGAAGATGGGGGGGGCACAGATACGCAGTATTTT. Amino acids: CASSEDGGGTDTQYF.

This chain uses TRBV7-2 with TRBJ1-6; maybe TRBD1 (6 bases). The germline V and J ends were trimmed by 1 base and 5 bases, with 15 bases remaining between them. The CDR3 covers 17 residues. Germline V lookup: CDR1 SGHTA, CDR2 FQGNSA. CDR3 in amino acids: CASSLGGTGTNNSPLHF. The DNA of the CDR3 is TGTGCCAGCAGCTTAGGGGGAACAGGGACAAATAATTCACCCCTCCACTTT.

The genes are TRBV4-3 and TRBJ1-6; D is possibly TRBD1 (5 bases). Trimming took off 4 bases at V and 7 bases at J, with 14 bases between the two ends. In germline, CDR1 is LGHNA, CDR2 YSLEER. CDR3 length: 15 residues. CDR3 in amino acids: CASSLNRLPNSPLHF. CDR3 DNA: TGCGCCAGCAGCCTCAACAGGCTACCGAATTCACCCCTCCACTTT.

The V call is TRBV30, the J call TRBJ2-1; D possibly corresponds to TRBD2 (5 bases). The V and J ends lost 3 bases and 8 bases respectively, with 8 bases between them. In germline, CDR1 is GTSNPN, CDR2 SVGIG (reference sequence). CDR3 length equals 11 residues. The chain's CDR3 is CAWREVHEQFF. CDR3 DNA sequence: TGTGCCTGGAGGGAGGTCCATGAGCAGTTCTTC.

The J gene is TRBJ1-2, the V gene TRBV19; no reliable D call. Trimming stripped 5 bases from V and 2 bases from J, with 12 bases between. There are 14 residues in the CDR3. Germline lookup yields CDR1 LNHDA and CDR2 SQIVND (reference sequence). The CDR3 spells CASSPFGPNYGYTF. The DNA for the CDR3 is TGTGCCAGTAGTCCATTTGGCCCCAACTATGGCTACACCTTC.

This sequence joins TRBV19 and TRBJ1-2, with 9 bases that match TRBD1. Per germline, CDR1 LNHDA and CDR2 SQIVND (reference sequence). V was pared by 5 bases and J by 8 bases, with 9 bases of the junction left unmatched. The CDR3 loop spans 14 amino acids. The CDR3 loop reads CASSATRQGGGYTF. The CDR3 region has the DNA TGTGCCAGTAGTGCCACCCGACAGGGGGGCGGCTACACCTTC.

The chain carries TRBV9 and TRBJ2-3; possibly TRBD1 for D (6 bases). Trimming cost V 3 bases and J 2 bases, with 13 bases left between them. This CDR3 contains 15 residues. CDR1 is SGDLS and CDR2 is YYNGEE in the germline V gene. In DNA form, the CDR3 reads TGTGCCAGCAGCGCGCTCGGACAGCCCACAGATACGCAGTATTTT. This encodes CASSALGQPTDTQYF.

A few counts support this clone. The chain has TRBV19 and TRBJ1-6; TRBD1 is a possible D gene (6 bases). V lost 7 bases to trimming and J lost 0 bases, with 22 bases between them. This CDR3 has 19 amino acids. The germline V gene has CDR1 LNHDA and CDR2 SQIVND (reference sequence). The CDR3 here is CASKGETGNRGSYNSPLHF. The CDR3 DNA reads as TGTGCCAGTAAGGGGGAAACAGGGAACCGAGGCTCCTATAATTCACCCCTCCACTTT.

The chain is built from TRBV6-5 and TRBJ1-1; TRBD1 is a possible D gene (6 bases). Germline-derived CDR1 and CDR2 are MNHEY and SVGAGI. Trimming stripped 0 bases from V and 5 bases from J, with 16 bases between. The CDR3 spans 16 residues. This CDR3 is CASSYSRDTGGTEAFF. As DNA, the CDR3 is TGTGCCAGCAGTTACTCGCGGGACACCGGGGGGACTGAAGCTTTCTTT.

V gene TRBV30 combines with J gene TRBJ2-3; no clear D gene. Germline V CDR1 and CDR2: GTSNPN, SVGIG (reference sequence). CDR3 length: 12 residues. Trimming stripped 0 bases from V and 2 bases from J, with 3 bases between. CDR3 loop: CAWSVLTDTQYF. CDR3 nucleotide sequence: TGTGCCTGGAGTGTACTCACAGATACGCAGTATTTT.

The chain uses TRBV3-1 (or the pseudogene TRBV3-2) and TRBJ1-1, with 7 bases aligning to TRBD1. Trimming cost V 6 bases and J 6 bases; bases outside gene matches: 1. This CDR3 is built from 11 residues. Germline V CDR1 and CDR2: LGHDT, YNNKEL (reference sequence). The CDR3 sequence is CASRGGSEAFF. In nucleotides, the CDR3 is TGTGCCAGCAGAGGGGGCTCTGAAGCTTTCTTT.

This chain connects TRBV6-5 to TRBJ1-2; 7 bases match TRBD1. The CDR3 is 15 residues long. V lost 5 bases and J lost 4; bases outside the gene matches: 10. CDR1 MNHEY and CDR2 SVGAGI come from the germline V gene. The CDR3 bases are TGTGCCAGCAGTACCGGGGGATACAGGGGCTATGGCTACACCTTC. It specifies CASSTGGYRGYGYTF.

The V gene is TRBV4-3, the J gene TRBJ2-3; TRBD2 matches at 14 bases. Germline loops: CDR1 LGHNA, CDR2 YSLEER. The CDR3 is 20 residues long. V was pared by 2 bases and J by 2 bases, with 12 bases of the junction left unmatched. CDR3 loop: CASSQSSKAGLAGDTDTQYF. The CDR3 DNA reads TGCGCCAGCAGCCAATCCAGTAAAGCGGGACTAGCGGGGGACACAGATACGCAGTATTTT.

This chain links TRBV27 with TRBJ2-2; 10 bases fit TRBD2. Germline CDR1 MNHEY, CDR2 SMNVEV (reference sequence). Trimming removed 6 bases from V and 5 bases from J; junction bases left unmatched: 9. CDR3 length: 16 residues. The CDR3 DNA reads TGTGCCAGCAGAATTCGGACTAGCGGTGGGACCGGGGAGCTGTTTTTT. Amino acids: CASRIRTSGGTGELFF.

This clone appeared once. The chain joins TRBV4-2 to TRBJ2-4; D not certain. This CDR3 region has 17 residues. Trimming removed 1 base from V and 3 bases from J, with 16 bases in between. The germline CDR1 and CDR2 sequences are LGHNA and YNFKEQ. CDR3 residues: CASSQVPTTRGKNIQYF. The CDR3 nucleotides are TGTGCCAGCAGCCAAGTTCCCACTACCAGAGGCAAAAACATTCAGTACTTC.

This chain links TRBV6-5 with TRBJ1-2; 9 bases agree with TRBD1. After removal of 3 bases from V and 5 bases from J, the junction contained 7 bases not matched to a gene. This CDR3 comprises 15 residues. Per germline, CDR1 MNHEY and CDR2 SVGAGI. The CDR3 coding sequence is TGTGCCAGCAGTTATCGTAGGGACAGGGCTTATGGCTACACCTTC. It translates to CASSYRRDRAYGYTF.

The chain recombines TRBV5-6 with TRBJ1-2; tentative D call: TRBD1 (5 bases). Germline assignment: CDR1 SGHDT and CDR2 YYEEEE. The CDR3 runs 11 residues. Trimming removed 4 bases from V and 9 bases from J, with 10 bases in between. The DNA for the CDR3 is TGTGCCAGCAGCCACCGGGGGAGCTACACCTTC. This codes for CASSHRGSYTF.

The rearrangement uses TRBV6-2 or TRBV6-3 and TRBJ2-3; 8 nucleotides align to TRBD2. There are 15 residues in the CDR3. V trimming: 6 bases; J trimming: 2 bases; junction bases outside the gene matches: 7. Germline V gene sequence: CDR1 MNHEY, CDR2 SVGEGT. DNA of the CDR3: TGTGCCAGCAGCCCAGGGCGGGGGGTCACAGATACGCAGTATTTT. Translating it yields CASSPGRGVTDTQYF.

The V and J genes are TRBV11-3 and TRBJ2-7; no reliable D call. The CDR3 sequence is 12 residues long. Per germline, CDR1 SGHNT and CDR2 YENEEA. V was shortened by 6 bases and J by 0 bases, with 6 bases between the two germline ends. The CDR3 coding sequence is TGTGCCAGCAGTTACAACTCCTACGAGCAGTACTTC. Amino acids: CASSYNSYEQYF. Using reference TRBV11-3 and TRBJ2-7 for the parts outside the CDR3, the full variable domain is EAGVVQSPRYKIIEKKQPVAFWCNPISGHNTLYWYLQNLGQGPELLIRYENEEAVDDSQLPKDRFSAERLKGVDSTLKIQPAELGDSAVYLCASSYNSYEQYFGPGTRLTVT.

The chain is built from TRBV9 and TRBJ2-6, with unresolved D. The germline gives CDR1 SGDLS, CDR2 YYNGEE. This CDR3 comprises 13 residues. Trimming removed 4 bases at V and 9 bases at J, with 11 bases between. CDR3: CASSPTQLNVLTF. The CDR3 DNA reads TGTGCCAGCAGCCCTACCCAACTCAACGTCCTGACTTTC. Full variable domain (rest looked up from reference TRBV9 and TRBJ2-6): DSGVTQTPKHLITATGQRVTLRCSPRSGDLSVYWYQQSLDQGLQFLIQYYNGEERAKGNILERFSAQQFPDLHSELNLSSLELGDSALYFCASSPTQLNVLTFGAGSRLTVL.

The rearrangement uses TRBV11-3 and TRBJ2-7, with 8 bases aligning to TRBD1. Per germline, CDR1 SGHNT and CDR2 YENEEA. The CDR3 totals 14 residues. V shed 1 base, J shed 6 bases, and the junction held 5 bases outside the gene matches. The CDR3 sequence is CASSLVPGGGEQYF. CDR3 DNA sequence: TGTGCCAGCAGCTTAGTTCCAGGGGGCGGCGAGCAGTACTTC.

The count of this clone is one. The chain has TRBV30 and TRBJ2-4; D is possibly TRBD2 (6 bases). Germline values: CDR1 GTSNPN, CDR2 SVGIG (reference sequence). The V gene lost 2 bases and the J gene lost 7 bases, with 15 bases spanning the gap. This CDR3 comprises 14 residues. CDR3 nucleotides: TGTGCCTGGAGTCCCCCGGGGAGCGGGAACATTCAGTACTTC. Translation: CAWSPPGSGNIQYF.